A selection of T cell receptor beta chains follows, all from one sample in a study of cytomegalovirus exposure and HLA in healthy donors. Profiled with immunoSEQ multiplex PCR; TCRdb holds only in-frame clones, not every one. The sample yields about 100,000 clones, about 74% seen once. The specimen sequenced was PBMCs. These receptors were collected from a woman in her thirties or forties in good health and CMV-seropositive. The CDR3 runs from the conserved cysteine through the conserved F or W. Each record gives: V gene, D gene, clone size, CDR3 length, J gene, CDR3 DNA, CDR3 protein. A D gene is named only where the DNA matches it firmly. Rows give clone size only sometimes, using once, few, many, or a class for an expanded clone.

V: TRBV5-6; D: TRBD2; size: -; length: 17; J: TRBJ2-2; DNA: TGTGCCAGCAGCATAACCCCCGGGACTAGGAAAGGCGGGGAGCTGTTTTTT; CDR3: CASSITPGTRKGGELFF
V: TRBV30; D: -; size: -; length: 14; J: TRBJ1-5; DNA: TGTGCCTGGAGCTTGACAGACGGCAATCAGCCCCAGCATTTT; CDR3: CAWSLTDGNQPQHF
V: TRBV5-4; D: TRBD2; size: -; length: 16; J: TRBJ2-3; DNA: TGTGCCAGCAGCTTTTTAGCGGGGGGGCTGACAAATACGCAGTATTTT; CDR3: CASSFLAGGLTNTQYF
V: TRBV5-1; D: TRBD2; size: few; length: 16; J: TRBJ2-1; DNA: TGCGCCAGCAGCCCAGGACTAGCGGGGGCCTACAATGAGCAGTTCTTC; CDR3: CASSPGLAGAYNEQFF
V: TRBV5-1; D: TRBD1; size: -; length: 15; J: TRBJ2-7; DNA: TGCGCCAGCAGCTTCACGGGACAGGCCTATTACGAGCAGTACTTC; CDR3: CASSFTGQAYYEQYF
V: TRBV10-2; D: -; size: -; length: 16; J: TRBJ2-3; DNA: TGCGCCAGCAGTCGGCAGGGGAGATTTAGCACAGATACGCAGTATTTT; CDR3: CASSRQGRFSTDTQYF
V: TRBV6-5; D: -; size: few; length: 13; J: TRBJ2-5; DNA: TGTGCCAGCGCGCAGGGTTACCAAGAGACCCAGTACTTC; CDR3: CASAQGYQETQYF
V: TRBV2; D: -; size: -; length: 18; J: TRBJ2-3; DNA: TGTGCCAGCAGTGACCCGGCGGGTAGCCAACACAGTCTCGATACGCAGTATTTT; CDR3: CASSDPAGSQHSLDTQYF
V: TRBV9; D: -; size: few; length: 16; J: TRBJ2-3; DNA: TGTGCCAGCAGCCCAAAGGGGCAGGGAAGCACAGATACGCAGTATTTT; CDR3: CASSPKGQGSTDTQYF
V: TRBV2; D: TRBD1; size: -; length: 14; J: TRBJ1-5; DNA: TGTGCCAGCACCTGGGACAGGTGGGTCCAGCCCCAGCATTTT; CDR3: CASTWDRWVQPQHF
V: TRBV4-3; D: TRBD1; size: -; length: 16; J: TRBJ1-4; DNA: TGCGCCAGCAGCCACTACGGGACAGGGGGTAGTGAAAAACTGTTTTTT; CDR3: CASSHYGTGGSEKLFF
V: TRBV5-4; D: -; size: -; length: 15; J: TRBJ2-5; DNA: TGTGCCAGCAGTTCGGACCGACAGATAGGAGAGACCCAGTACTTC; CDR3: CASSSDRQIGETQYF
V: TRBV6-1; D: TRBD2; size: -; length: 15; J: TRBJ2-1; DNA: TGTGCCAGCAGTGAATCAACTAGCGGGGGGAATGAGCAGTTCTTC; CDR3: CASSESTSGGNEQFF
V: TRBV5-6; D: -; size: -; length: 14; J: TRBJ2-1; DNA: TGTGCCAGTAGCCCTGAACCTGACAGCAATGAGCAGTTCTTC; CDR3: CASSPEPDSNEQFF
V: TRBV4-1; D: -; size: few; length: 15; J: TRBJ1-4; DNA: TGCGCCAGCAGCCAGAACCCAGGTGGGAATGAAAAACTGTTTTTT; CDR3: CASSQNPGGNEKLFF
V: TRBV5-6; D: -; size: -; length: 16; J: TRBJ1-3; DNA: TGTGCCAGCAGCCCCCTCGGCAGGGAAATTGGAAACACCATATATTTT; CDR3: CASSPLGREIGNTIYF